These 15 T cell receptor beta chains came from one sample sequenced in a study of response to subunit inactivated influenza vaccine. TCRdb re-called the RT-PCR reads with MiXCR, one entry per CDR3 protein. This table holds under 950,000 distinct CDR3 sequences, 21% found once. The sample here was PBMCs from blood, taken around 5 days after vaccination. These receptor sequences come from a man aged 45 to 65 who received an inactivated influenza vaccine.

This clonotype was seen at least ten times. The V and J genes are TRBV5-5 and TRBJ2-5; D not certain. The V gene lost 3 bases and the J gene lost 2 bases, with 5 bases spanning the gap. This CDR3 has 12 residues. From germline, CDR1 is SGHKS and CDR2 YYEKEE (reference sequence). The CDR3 bases are TGTGCCAGCAGCTCCTCACAAGAGACCCAGTACTTC. Translating gives CASSSSQETQYF.

The chain carries TRBV5-1 and TRBJ2-1; 7 bases line up with TRBD1. V dropped 6 bases and J dropped 6; count of bases not matched to a gene: 9. CDR3 length: 14 residues. Looked up from germline, CDR1 is SGHRS and CDR2 is YFSETQ. The CDR3 DNA follows: TGCGCCAGCATAGCTCTTACAGGGGCCAATGAGCAGTTCTTC. Translated: CASIALTGANEQFF.

This clonotype has a count of ten or more. The chain has TRBV7-2 and TRBJ1-1, with D possibly being TRBD1 (6 bases). The CDR3 runs to 13 residues. Trimming shortened V by 5 bases and J by 3 bases, and 10 bases separated the two germline ends. Germline V gene data show CDR1 as SGHTA and CDR2 as FQGNSA. The CDR3 DNA is TGTGCCAGCAGCAAACAGGGTTACACTGAAGCTTTCTTT. Its protein product is CASSKQGYTEAFF.

The chain carries TRBV10-3 and TRBJ1-5, with D maybe TRBD1 (5 bases). Trimming pared 4 bases from V and 0 bases from J, leaving 19 bases between. The CDR3 loop spans 18 amino acids. Germline V CDR1 and CDR2: ENHRY, SYGVKD. CDR3 in amino acids: CAISGGDGGSYSNQPQHF. DNA of the CDR3: TGTGCCATCAGTGGGGGTGATGGGGGTTCCTATAGCAATCAGCCCCAGCATTTT.

V usage is TRBV5-5 and J usage is TRBJ2-7; 9 nucleotides line up with TRBD2. Germline V gene lookup returns CDR1 SGHKS and CDR2 YYEKEE (reference sequence). Trimming cost V 0 bases and J 4 bases; bases outside gene matches: 8. The CDR3 totals 16 residues. CDR3 sequence reads: CASSLVRGRDLYEQYF. CDR3 in DNA: TGTGCCAGCAGCTTGGTTCGCGGGAGGGACCTTTACGAGCAGTACTTC.

This clonotype was picked up a small number of times. J is TRBJ1-1 and V is TRBV9; 10 nucleotides align to TRBD1. The CDR3 is 14 residues long. CDR1 and CDR2 from the germline V gene are SGDLS and YYNGEE. V shed 3 bases, J shed 5 bases, and the junction held 4 bases outside the gene matches. CDR3 DNA sequence: TGTGCCAGCAGCGCCGGGACAGGGGTGACTGAAGCTTTCTTT. It codes for CASSAGTGVTEAFF. Variable domain in full (rest from reference TRBV9 and TRBJ1-1): DSGVTQTPKHLITATGQRVTLRCSPRSGDLSVYWYQQSLDQGLQFLIQYYNGEERAKGNILERFSAQQFPDLHSELNLSSLELGDSALYFCASSAGTGVTEAFFGQGTRLTVV.

This chain links TRBV5-1 with TRBJ2-7, with D uncertain. CDR1 and CDR2 from the germline V gene are SGHRS and YFSETQ. V lost 2 bases and J lost 6, with 12 bases in between. The CDR3 runs to 13 residues. The CDR3 DNA follows: TGCGCCAGCAGCTTCCCCCCCACTCGCGAGCAGTACTTC. This sequence encodes CASSFPPTREQYF. The variable domain in full, with the rest retrieved from reference TRBV5-1 and TRBJ2-7, is KAGVTQTPRYLIKTRGQQVTLSCSPISGHRSVSWYQQTPGQGLQFLFEYFSETQRNKGNFPGRFSGRQFSNSRSEMNVSTLELGDSALYLCASSFPPTREQYFGPGTRLTVT.

This clonotype was observed a handful of times. This chain uses TRBV11-2 with TRBJ2-7, with 15 bases that match TRBD2. Germline values: CDR1 SGHAT, CDR2 FQNNGV. There are 18 residues in the CDR3. V was clipped by 5 bases and J by 3 bases; unmatched bases: 11. In DNA form, the CDR3 reads TGTGCCAGCAGCACCTTACCGGGACTAGCGGGGGGTTACTACGAGCAGTACTTC. Its translation: CASSTLPGLAGGYYEQYF.

CDR3 sequence: CSALSWSSYNEQFF. The DNA for the CDR3 is TGCAGTGCCCTGTCTTGGTCAAGCTACAATGAGCAGTTCTTC. V is TRBV20-1 and J is TRBJ2-1; D remains unclear. The V and J ends lost 6 bases and 3 bases respectively, with 15 bases between them. CDR3 length: 14 residues. Germline V CDR1 and CDR2: DFQATT, SNEGSKA (reference sequence).

V and J are TRBV10-3 and TRBJ2-3, with 9 bases matching TRBD1. The CDR3 spans 21 residues. Germline CDR1 reads ENHRY; CDR2 reads SYGVKD. Trimming took 8 bases from V and 0 from J; bases not matched to a gene: 24. CDR3: CAISTSTAGQGRLPSTDTQYF. CDR3 DNA: TGTGCCATCTCCACCTCCACTGCCGGACAGGGGCGACTACCTAGCACAGATACGCAGTATTTT.

The gene calls are TRBV6-6 and TRBJ2-7; D unresolved. Germline CDR1 reads MNHNY; CDR2 reads SVGAGI (reference sequence). Trimming shortened V by 4 bases and J by 6 bases, and 13 bases separated the two germline ends. The CDR3 is 13 residues long. The chain's CDR3 is CASSLNAAPEQYF. In DNA form, the CDR3 reads TGTGCCAGCAGTTTGAACGCTGCCCCCGAGCAGTACTTC.

The chain carries TRBV5-1 and TRBJ2-7, with D possibly being TRBD1 (5 bases). This CDR3 has 13 amino acids. V was trimmed by 3 bases and J by 3 bases, leaving 10 bases between them. The germline V gene has CDR1 SGHRS and CDR2 YFSETQ. CDR3 sequence: CASSYDSLYEQYF. The CDR3 DNA follows: TGCGCCAGCAGCTATGACAGTCTCTACGAGCAGTACTTC.

This clonotype was counted ten times or more. The chain recombines TRBV20-1 with TRBJ2-3, with D possibly being TRBD2 (6 bases). This CDR3 has 17 residues. V was cut by 0 bases and J by 6 bases, with 22 bases left in between. Germline V gives CDR1 DFQATT, CDR2 SNEGSKA (reference sequence). This CDR3 is CSARDLGTGDELDTQYF. The CDR3 nucleotides read TGCAGTGCTAGAGATCTGGGAACGGGAGATGAATTGGATACGCAGTATTTT.

This clonotype has ten or more counts. The gene calls are TRBV4-3 and TRBJ2-1; 14 bases match TRBD2. The germline V gene encodes CDR1 LGHNA and CDR2 YSLEER. The CDR3 runs 17 residues. Trimming at V came to 0 bases and at J to 8 bases, leaving 6 bases not matched to a gene. The CDR3 region has the DNA TGCGCCAGCAGCCAAGAACAGGGACTAGCGGGAGAATATGAGCAGTTCTTC. Protein: CASSQEQGLAGEYEQFF.

This clonotype appeared a few times. The rearrangement joins TRBV9 to TRBJ2-3; the D gene is possibly TRBD2 (6 bases). CDR3 size: 14 residues. Germline V gene data show CDR1 as SGDLS and CDR2 as YYNGEE. Trimming removed 0 bases at V and 5 bases at J, with 10 bases between. The CDR3, as DNA: TGTGCCAGCAGCGTAGTCGGTAGCGGAGATACGCAGTATTTT. Encoded protein: CASSVVGSGDTQYF.